The next 6 T cell receptor beta chains were all read from a single sample in a study of blood T cell repertoires in COVID-19. TCRdb's table, derived via immunoSEQ multiplex PCR, lists solely in-frame clones and lacks some. The table records some 68,000 clones, roughly nine tenths of them present only once. Sequenced sample: peripheral blood. These receptors all come from a man aged 45-60 years with active COVID-19.

This clone was seen only once. This chain joins TRBV7-8 and TRBJ2-2, with a tentative D call TRBD1 (6 bases). Germline CDR1 SGHVS, CDR2 FQNEAQ. Trimming stripped 6 bases from V and 2 bases from J, with 16 bases between. The CDR3 runs to 16 residues. DNA for the CDR3: TGTGCCAGCAGGCGACAGGCCCAATCAAACACCGGGGAGCTGTTTTTT. Protein: CASRRQAQSNTGELFF.

The gene calls are TRBV12-5 and TRBJ2-2, with D tentatively TRBD2 (5 bases). Germline V gene sequence: CDR1 LGHNT, CDR2 FRNRAP. Trimming cost V 9 bases and J 0 bases, with 11 bases left between them. This CDR3 contains 14 residues. The DNA of the CDR3 is TGTGCTAGCCAGAGAGGGACGAACACCGGGGAGCTGTTTTTT. It codes for CASQRGTNTGELFF.

The rearrangement joins TRBV5-1 to TRBJ2-3; the match to TRBD1 covers 7 bases. The CDR3 consists of 14 residues. CDR1 and CDR2 from the germline V gene are SGHRS and YFSETQ. With V trimmed by 4 bases and J by 2 bases, 4 bases remained unmatched. CDR3 DNA sequence: TGCGCCAGCAGCCCGGGACAGTACACAGATACGCAGTATTTT. Residues: CASSPGQYTDTQYF.

The chain is built from TRBV18 and TRBJ2-7, with 9 bases fitting TRBD1. Germline CDR1 reads KGHSH; CDR2 reads LQKENI. The CDR3 contains 15 residues. V shed 5 bases and J 5 bases; nucleotides not matched to a gene: 10. The CDR3 reads CASSTTGGQIHEQYF. The CDR3 DNA is TGTGCCAGCTCAACGACAGGGGGGCAAATCCACGAGCAGTACTTC.

V gene TRBV6-5 combines with J gene TRBJ1-5; D perhaps matches TRBD1 (6 bases). V lost 5 bases and J 5 bases, leaving 16 bases between the germline ends. The CDR3 length is 15 residues. Germline V gene sequence: CDR1 MNHEY, CDR2 SVGAGI. The DNA of the CDR3 is TGTGCCAGCAGTCAATTAGGACAGAAACATCAGCCCCAGCATTTT. This codes for CASSQLGQKHQPQHF.

This clone was seen more than once but under ten times. This chain links TRBV6-1 with TRBJ1-1, with D possibly being TRBD1 (5 bases). V gave up 3 bases and J gave up 1 base, with 15 bases separating them. Looked up from germline, CDR1 is MNHNS and CDR2 is SASEGT. There are 16 residues in the CDR3. CDR3 sequence (DNA): TGTGCCAGCAGTGATCCCAGGGTAGCCGGGAACACTGAAGCTTTCTTT. Translating gives CASSDPRVAGNTEAFF.